This TCR beta chain was recovered during a study of blood T cell repertoires in COVID-19. As for the study in general: Sites across the United States, Italy and Spain contributed samples from acute and convalescent COVID-19. T cells, B-cell-depleted T cells, or PBMCs provided the cDNA or gDNA that served as material.

In the source study's methods: Amplification from reference gene primers served as the basis for estimated nucleated cell counts. The method was immunoSEQ multiplex PCR; TCRdb's version includes in-frame clones alone and lacks a portion of them. The DNA was the basis for D and trimming; V, J and clone size are from that table. The profile shows 65,000 to 80,000 clones, around 90% of them singletons. With V trimmed by 2 bases and J by 4 bases, 6 bases remained unmatched. Germline V gene sequence: CDR1 SGDLS, CDR2 YYNGEE. There are 15 residues in the CDR3. V and J are TRBV9 and TRBJ2-7; 10 nucleotides agree with TRBD1. The sequenced sample was peripheral blood. The sequence was obtained from a man aged 50 or older with active COVID-19. The chain's CDR3 is CASSVTTGGIYEQYF. The CDR3 DNA is TGTGCCAGCAGCGTCACGACAGGGGGCATTTACGAGCAGTACTTC.